A single sample is the source of the 6 T cell receptor beta chains below, sequenced in a study of CD8 T cells in Susac syndrome. Random hexamers were used to reverse transcribe the RNA input (roughly 0.5 to 1 ug). TCRdb independently ran MiXCR on the immunoSEQ multiplex PCR reads; one entry per CDR3 protein. This table holds more than 80,000 distinct CDR3 sequences, around 94% found once. Sequences were obtained from CD8+ T cells from PBMCs. The receptor source for this set is a human donor with Susac syndrome.

The V gene is TRBV27, the J gene TRBJ1-1; D may be TRBD1 (5 bases). V was shortened by 3 bases and J by 4 bases, with 9 bases between the two germline ends. There are 13 residues in the CDR3. Germline CDR1 MNHEY, CDR2 SMNVEV (reference sequence). The CDR3 DNA reads TGTGCCAGCAGTTTCTTGGGGGGCACTGAAGCTTTCTTT. Protein sequence: CASSFLGGTEAFF.

This clonotype was observed once. This chain joins TRBV14 and TRBJ2-3; 10 bases align to TRBD1. The V segment lost 6 bases and the J segment 5 bases; nucleotides outside the gene matches: 2. CDR3 length: 13 amino acids. Germline lookup yields CDR1 SGHDN and CDR2 FVKESK. The CDR3 spells CASSRDRGDTQYF. CDR3 sequence (DNA): TGTGCCAGCAGTAGGGACAGGGGAGATACGCAGTATTTT.

The chain links TRBV7-8 to TRBJ1-1; 8 bases fit TRBD1. There are 15 residues in the CDR3. Germline CDR1 SGHVS, CDR2 FQNEAQ. The V gene end was trimmed by 5 bases and the J gene end by 11 bases; junction bases not matched to a gene: 16. The CDR3 loop is CASSRTGTGRSWAFF. CDR3 DNA: TGTGCCAGCAGCCGGACCGGGACAGGCCGGTCTTGGGCTTTCTTT.

The J gene is TRBJ2-1, the V gene TRBV7-6; 9 nucleotides match TRBD2. The CDR3 length is 15 residues. Trimming at V came to 4 bases and at J to 5 bases, leaving 6 bases not matched to a gene. From germline, CDR1 is SGHVS and CDR2 FNYEAQ. The DNA of the CDR3 is TGTGCCAGCAGCTCCAGGCGGGGGGGGGACAATGAGCAGTTCTTC. Translation gives CASSSRRGGDNEQFF. Looking up the rest from reference TRBV7-6 and TRBJ2-1 gives the full variable domain: GAGVSQSPRYKVTKRGQDVALRCDPISGHVSLYWYRQALGQGPEFLTYFNYEAQQDKSGLPNDRFSAERPEGSISTLTIQRTEQRDSAMYRCASSSRRGGDNEQFFGPGTRLTVL.

This clonotype was counted a single time. V is TRBV5-1 and J is TRBJ2-7, with D perhaps TRBD1 (5 bases). The CDR3 runs to 14 residues. Germline V gene sequence: CDR1 SGHRS, CDR2 YFSETQ. V was clipped by 2 bases and J by 3 bases, with 12 bases between them. CDR3 residues: CASSFRQGGYEQYF. The CDR3 nucleotides read TGCGCCAGCAGCTTCAGGCAGGGCGGCTACGAGCAGTACTTC.

The chain has TRBV7-2 and TRBJ2-5, with TRBD1 as a possible D gene (7 bases). V was trimmed by 5 bases and J by 5 bases, leaving 21 bases between them. CDR3 size: 16 residues. Germline V gene lookup returns CDR1 SGHTA and CDR2 FQGNSA. CDR3 protein: CASSRRGRDVSETQYF. The CDR3 DNA is TGTGCCAGCAGCCGGAGGGGGCGGGACGTATCGGAGACCCAGTACTTC. The variable domain in full, with the rest retrieved from reference TRBV7-2 and TRBJ2-5, is GAGVSQSPSNKVTEKGKDVELRCDPISGHTALYWYRQSLGQGLEFLIYFQGNSAPDKSGLPSDRFSAERTGGSVSTLTIQRTQQEDSAVYLCASSRRGRDVSETQYFGPGTRLLVL.